This passage covers 2 T cell receptor beta chains from one sample sequenced in a study of cytomegalovirus exposure and HLA in healthy donors. Amplification used 60 Vbeta primers and 13 Jbeta primers. The assay was immunoSEQ multiplex PCR, and TCRdb's table has in-frame clones only and misses some. Here the sample spans around 190,000 clones, about four fifths being singletons. The sequenced material came from PBMCs. The receptors were sampled from a man in his forties in good health and CMV-seropositive.

The rearrangement joins TRBV18 to TRBJ2-5; 7 bases are a match to TRBD1. The tail of the sequence fits TRBJ2-7 better, so the J call may be wrong. Germline V lookup: CDR1 KGHSH, CDR2 LQKENI. The length of the CDR3 is 14 residues. The DNA for the CDR3 is TGTGCCAGCTCACCAAGGGACAGCTCCTACGAGCAGTACTTC. Its protein product is CASSPRDSSYEQYF.

This chain links TRBV6-1 with TRBJ2-1; 8 bases map to TRBD2. CDR3 length: 15 residues. Germline-derived CDR1 and CDR2 are MNHNS and SASEGT. Trimming at V came to 6 bases and at J to 4 bases, leaving 8 bases not matched to a gene. This chain's CDR3 is CASRTGLARYNEQFF. CDR3 coding DNA: TGTGCCAGCAGAACCGGACTAGCCAGGTACAATGAGCAGTTCTTC.